This TCR beta chain was observed in a study of blood T cell repertoires in COVID-19. Study at large: PBMCs, B-cell-depleted T cells, or T cells were the source of the cDNA or gDNA that made up the material.

Authors' methods: Nucleated cell number was recorded as an estimate derived from reference gene primer amplification. The table came from immunoSEQ multiplex PCR; TCRdb's copy has only in-frame clones and leaves some out. V and J calls and clone size are as listed in that table; D and trimming were resolved from the DNA. The repertoire holds about 210,000 clones, with around 86% as singletons. Each participant's cohort was designated according to participant-reported clinical history. This CDR3 contains 12 residues. V lost 2 bases and J lost 6, with 5 bases in between. Germline loops: CDR1 MNHEY, CDR2 SVGEGT.

This chain links TRBV6-2 or TRBV6-3 with TRBJ2-1; the D is unclear. The receptor was derived from a woman aged 45-60 years with acute COVID-19. The sequenced material came from PBMCs or T cells enriched from blood (not recorded which). CDR3 sequence: CASSYQSNEQFF. The CDR3 DNA follows: TGTGCCAGCAGTTACCAATCCAATGAGCAGTTCTTC.